This entry features one T cell receptor beta chain sequence. The germline gene is not matched at one end of the junction; a read error may be the cause. TRB rearrangements spanning V, D and J were amplified using mixed TRB-A/B primers. MiXCR, run by TCRdb on the multiplex PCR reads, gives a single entry per CDR3 protein. The sample includes about 7,800 distinct CDR3 sequences, over 40% seen only once; the top ten take around an eighth. The template was genomic DNA from peripheral blood, not RNA. This specimen comes from a study of T cell repertoires in aging, cancer and after chemotherapy. Study as a whole: Donor ages fell into six groups from 30 or younger up to 70 or older.

The germline V gene has CDR1 SGHNT and CDR2 YYREEE (reference sequence). This CDR3 is built from 14 residues. The clonotype originates from a human donor with a solid tumor. The source material was blood. The rearrangement joins TRBV5-4 to TRBJ1-2; D might be TRBD1 (6 bases). The CDR3 nucleotides are TGCGCCAGCAGCCTACAGGGATTGCACTATGGCTACACCTTC. Translating it yields CASSLQGLHYGYTF.